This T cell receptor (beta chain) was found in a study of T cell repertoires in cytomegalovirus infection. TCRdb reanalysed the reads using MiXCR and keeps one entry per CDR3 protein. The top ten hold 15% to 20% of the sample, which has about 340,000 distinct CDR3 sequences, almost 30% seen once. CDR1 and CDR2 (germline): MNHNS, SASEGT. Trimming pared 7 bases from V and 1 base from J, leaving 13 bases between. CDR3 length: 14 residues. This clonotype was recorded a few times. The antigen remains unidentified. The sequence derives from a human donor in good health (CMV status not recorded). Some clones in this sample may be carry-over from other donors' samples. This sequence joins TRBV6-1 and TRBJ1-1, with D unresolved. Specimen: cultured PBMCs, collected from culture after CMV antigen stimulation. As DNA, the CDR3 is TGTGCCAGCATCCGAAAGGCAGGGAACACTGAAGCTTTCTTT. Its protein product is CASIRKAGNTEAFF.